This TCR beta chain came from a study of T cell responses to AZD1222 COVID-19 vaccine. Study-level findings and limits: Spike was spanned by vaccine-associated CD4 TCRs, with dominance at 160-218 and 743-854. Repertoire samples came only from after the peak T cell response.

The analysis combined second doses at about 4 or about 12 weeks. In its sample, this clone was seen once. Antigen unknown. Assay: immunoSEQ multiplex PCR; the TCRdb copy retains only in-frame clones and omits some. The table records some 140,000 clones, approximately 90% of them present only once. Looked up from germline, CDR1 is MNHEY and CDR2 is SMNVEV (reference sequence). The ends were cut back, 5 bases at V and 1 base at J, with 5 bases in the middle. The CDR3 has 13 residues. This chain links TRBV27 with TRBJ2-2; D gene uncertain. The sequencing used peripheral blood, collected 28 days after the second AZD1222 dose. This receptor was identified in an adult who received the AZD1222 COVID-19 vaccine. CDR3 residues: CASSPRNTGELFF. CDR3 in DNA: TGTGCCAGCAGTCCGAGGAACACCGGGGAGCTGTTTTTT.